Described below is a single T cell receptor (beta chain) sequence and its context. Its antigen is as yet unknown. The germline CDR1 and CDR2 sequences are SGDLS and YYNGEE. The CDR3 is made up of 12 amino acids. V dropped 4 bases and J dropped 2 bases, with 5 bases sitting between them. These data are taken from a study of cytomegalovirus exposure and HLA in healthy donors. Findings of the study overall: Per published reports, the classifier diagnosed cytomegalovirus status with high specificity and sensitivity. Sequencing likely caused a cluster of highly shared sequence variants.

The study ran its PCR with 60 Vbeta and 13 Jbeta primers. TCRdb's table, derived via immunoSEQ multiplex PCR, lists solely in-frame clones and lacks some. The sample shows around 150,000 clones, 78% of them seen only once. Source material: PBMCs. This sequence originates from a male donor in good health and CMV-seronegative. The chain couples TRBV9 to TRBJ2-3; unclear D gene. The CDR3 region is CASSPVTDTQYF. The CDR3 DNA reads as TGTGCCAGCAGCCCAGTCACAGATACGCAGTATTTT.